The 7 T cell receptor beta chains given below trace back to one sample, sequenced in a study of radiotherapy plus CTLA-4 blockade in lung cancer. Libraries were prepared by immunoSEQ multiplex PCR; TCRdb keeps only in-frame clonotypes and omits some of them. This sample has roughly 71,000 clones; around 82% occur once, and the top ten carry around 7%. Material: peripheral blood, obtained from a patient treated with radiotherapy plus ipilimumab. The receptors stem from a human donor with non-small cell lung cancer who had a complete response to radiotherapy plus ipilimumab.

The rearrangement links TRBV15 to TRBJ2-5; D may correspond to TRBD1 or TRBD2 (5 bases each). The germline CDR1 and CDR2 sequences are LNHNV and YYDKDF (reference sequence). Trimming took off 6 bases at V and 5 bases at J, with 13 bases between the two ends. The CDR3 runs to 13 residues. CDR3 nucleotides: TGTGCCACCAGAGCCCAGGGACGGGAGACCCAGTACTTC. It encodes CATRAQGRETQYF. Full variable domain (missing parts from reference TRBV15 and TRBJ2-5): DAMVIQNPRYQVTQFGKPVTLSCSQTLNHNVMYWYQQKSSQAPKLLFHYYDKDFNNEADTPDNFQSRRPNTSFCFLDIRSPGLGDTAMYLCATRAQGRETQYFGPGTRLLVL.

The CDR3 here is CASSDGTGRAGELFF. In DNA, the CDR3 is TGTGCCAGTAGTGACGGGACAGGACGGGCCGGGGAGCTGTTTTTT. V and J are TRBV19 and TRBJ2-2, with TRBD1 matching over 8 bases. The CDR3 totals 15 residues. V was pared by 5 bases and J by 6 bases, with 8 bases of the junction left unmatched. CDR1 is LNHDA, CDR2 SQIVND, per germline (reference sequence).

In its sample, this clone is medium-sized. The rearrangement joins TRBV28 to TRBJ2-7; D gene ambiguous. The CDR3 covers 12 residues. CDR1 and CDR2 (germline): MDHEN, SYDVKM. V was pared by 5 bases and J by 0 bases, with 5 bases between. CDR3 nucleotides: TGTGCCAGCAGTGTGAGCTCCTACGAGCAGTACTTC. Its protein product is CASSVSSYEQYF.

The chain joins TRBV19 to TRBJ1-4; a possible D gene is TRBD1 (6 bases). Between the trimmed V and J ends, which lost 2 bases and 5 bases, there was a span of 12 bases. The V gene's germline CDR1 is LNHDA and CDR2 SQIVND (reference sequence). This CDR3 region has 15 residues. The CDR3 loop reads CASSITGQGNEKLFF. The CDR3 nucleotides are TGTGCCAGTAGTATAACCGGTCAGGGGAATGAAAAACTGTTTTTT.

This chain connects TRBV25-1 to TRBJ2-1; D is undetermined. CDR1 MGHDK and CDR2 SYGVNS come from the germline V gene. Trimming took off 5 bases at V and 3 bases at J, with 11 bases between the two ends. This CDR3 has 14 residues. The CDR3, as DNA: TGTGCCAGCAGTTTAAGAGGTCTCTACAATGAGCAGTTCTTC. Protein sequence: CASSLRGLYNEQFF.

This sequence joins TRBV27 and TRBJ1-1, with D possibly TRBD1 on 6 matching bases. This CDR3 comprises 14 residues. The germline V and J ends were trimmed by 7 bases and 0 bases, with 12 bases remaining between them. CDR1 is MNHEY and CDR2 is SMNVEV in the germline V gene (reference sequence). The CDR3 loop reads CASNSQGMNTEAFF. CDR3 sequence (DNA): TGTGCCAGCAATTCACAGGGCATGAACACTGAAGCTTTCTTT.

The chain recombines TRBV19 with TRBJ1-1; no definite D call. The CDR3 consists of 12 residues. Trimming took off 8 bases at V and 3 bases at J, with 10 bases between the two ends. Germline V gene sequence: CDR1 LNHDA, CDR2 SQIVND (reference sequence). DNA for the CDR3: TGTGCCAGTTCTGGGCAGTACACTGAAGCTTTCTTT. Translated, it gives CASSGQYTEAFF. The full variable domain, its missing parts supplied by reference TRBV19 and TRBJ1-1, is DGGITQSPKYLFRKEGQNVTLSCEQNLNHDAMYWYRQDPGQGLRLIYYSQIVNDFQKGDIAEGYSVSREKKESFPLTVTSAQKNPTAFYLCASSGQYTEAFFGQGTRLTVV.